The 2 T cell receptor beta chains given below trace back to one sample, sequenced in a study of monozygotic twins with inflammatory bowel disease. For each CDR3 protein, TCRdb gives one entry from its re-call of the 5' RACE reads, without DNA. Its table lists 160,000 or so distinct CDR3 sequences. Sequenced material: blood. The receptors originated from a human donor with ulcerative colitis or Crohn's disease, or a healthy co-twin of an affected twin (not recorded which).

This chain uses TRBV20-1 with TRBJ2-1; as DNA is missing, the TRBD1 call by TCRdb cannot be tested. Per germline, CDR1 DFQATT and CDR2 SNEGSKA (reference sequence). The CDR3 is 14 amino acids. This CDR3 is CSAEGASFYNEQFF.

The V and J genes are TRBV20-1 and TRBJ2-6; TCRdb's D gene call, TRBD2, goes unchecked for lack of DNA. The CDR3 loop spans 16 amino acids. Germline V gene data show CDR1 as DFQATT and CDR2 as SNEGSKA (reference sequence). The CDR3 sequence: CSATASGRSGANVLTF.